At least ten counts were recorded for the clone carrying this T cell receptor beta chain. MiXCR was run by TCRdb on the 5' RACE reads, yielding one entry per CDR3 protein. The table records 340,000 or so distinct CDR3 sequences, under 15% of them present only once. This specimen belongs to a study of T cells after yellow fever vaccination. Study information: Some fractions had low cell numbers, and these were prepared with SMART-Seq v4 Ultra Low Input.

The CDR3 consists of 15 residues. J lost 1 base, V lost 5 bases, and 2 bases had no gene match. Germline V gene lookup returns CDR1 SGHAT and CDR2 FQNNGV. The sequencing used CD4+ T cells sorted from PBMCs, collected 15 days after the yellow fever booster vaccination. The receptor was isolated from a man aged 18 to 29 who received the YFV17D yellow fever vaccine. The rearrangement links TRBV11-2 to TRBJ2-5; 12 bases agree with TRBD2. CDR3 coding DNA: TGTGCCAGCAGCCGGACTAGCGGGGTCCAAGAGACCCAGTACTTC. This gives the protein CASSRTSGVQETQYF.